A single sample is the source of the 27 T cell receptor beta chains below, sequenced in a study of T cell responses to AZD1222 COVID-19 vaccine. Profiled with immunoSEQ multiplex PCR; TCRdb holds only in-frame clones, not every one. Of about 120,000 clones in the sample, 80% to 90% were seen once. The sample consisted of peripheral blood, taken on day 0 of AZD1222 vaccination. The source is an adult in good health.

This clone was counted once. This rearrangement joins TRBV27 to TRBJ1-4; TRBD1 aligns across 8 bases. V lost 7 bases, J lost 6 bases, and 7 bases stayed unmatched. The CDR3 totals 14 residues. CDR1 and CDR2 (germline): MNHEY, SMNVEV (reference sequence). The CDR3 DNA is TGTGCCAGCATTAGGACAGGGCATGATGAAAAACTGTTTTTT. Translating it yields CASIRTGHDEKLFF.

This chain uses TRBV4-2 with TRBJ2-7, with a possible D match to TRBD2 (5 bases). Between the trimmed V and J ends, which lost 1 base and 0 bases, there was a span of 7 bases. The CDR3 is 14 residues long. Germline CDR1 LGHNA, CDR2 YNFKEQ. This CDR3 reads CASSQVLASYEQYF. In DNA form, the CDR3 reads TGTGCCAGCAGCCAAGTCCTAGCCTCCTACGAGCAGTACTTC.

The chain recombines TRBV18 with TRBJ2-2; D uncertain. This CDR3 contains 15 residues. V was cut by 6 bases and J by 0 bases, with 11 bases left in between. Germline V CDR1 and CDR2: KGHSH, LQKENI. This CDR3 reads CASSRTVANTGELFF. CDR3 bases: TGTGCCAGCTCGCGGACGGTCGCGAACACCGGGGAGCTGTTTTTT.

The CDR3 loop is CASSASGTGVYGYTF. As DNA, the CDR3 is TGTGCCAGCAGCGCGTCCGGGACAGGGGTCTATGGCTACACCTTC. This chain links TRBV2 with TRBJ1-2; 10 bases agree with TRBD1. V was pared by 6 bases and J by 4 bases, with 8 bases of the junction left unmatched. This CDR3 spans 15 amino acids. Germline V CDR1 and CDR2: SNHLY, FYNNEI.

V is TRBV28 and J is TRBJ1-2; perhaps TRBD1 as D (6 bases). Germline V lookup: CDR1 MDHEN, CDR2 SYDVKM. The CDR3 is made up of 12 amino acids. The ends were cut back, 3 bases at V and 8 bases at J, with 10 bases in the middle. The CDR3 protein is CASSLGRGGYTF. The CDR3 nucleotides read TGTGCCAGCAGTTTGGGCAGGGGCGGCTACACCTTC.

Only one count was recorded for this clone. The chain joins TRBV24-1 to TRBJ2-1; 9 nucleotides match TRBD2. This CDR3 contains 16 residues. The ends lost 4 bases at V and 5 bases at J; junction bases unmatched: 8. Germline V gene data show CDR1 as KGHDR and CDR2 as SFDVKD. The chain's CDR3 is CATSEPQTSGHNEQFF. The CDR3 DNA is TGTGCCACCAGTGAGCCTCAGACTAGCGGACACAATGAGCAGTTCTTC.

The chain couples TRBV19 to TRBJ2-7, with 9 bases identical to TRBD1. The germline CDR1 and CDR2 sequences are LNHDA and SQIVND (reference sequence). V gave up 5 bases and J gave up 1 base; unmatched junction bases: 3. This CDR3 spans 14 amino acids. The CDR3 is CASSLGQGSYEQYF. DNA for the CDR3: TGTGCCAGTAGTCTGGGACAGGGATCCTACGAGCAGTACTTC.

V is TRBV6-5 and J is TRBJ1-1, with TRBD1 matching over 10 bases. This CDR3 is 14 amino acids long. From germline, CDR1 is MNHEY and CDR2 SVGAGI. The V and J ends lost 5 bases and 5 bases, in that order; junction bases with no gene match: 5. Here the CDR3 reads CASSTTGGVTEAFF. CDR3 in DNA: TGTGCCAGCAGTACGACAGGGGGCGTTACTGAAGCTTTCTTT.

V usage is TRBV3-1 (or the pseudogene TRBV3-2) and J usage is TRBJ2-6; 9 nucleotides match TRBD2. The CDR3 is made up of 15 amino acids. Germline loops: CDR1 LGHDT, CDR2 YNNKEL (reference sequence). J lost 4 bases, V lost 2 bases, and 0 bases had no gene match. CDR3 coding DNA: TGTGCCAGCAGCCAAACTAGCGGGGGGGCCAACGTCCTGACTTTC. Residues: CASSQTSGGANVLTF.

This clone was counted once. A junction boundary mismatches the germline segment, possibly from a read error. V is TRBV20-1 and J is TRBJ1-5; D unclear. CDR1 and CDR2 (germline): DFQATT, SNEGSKA (reference sequence). There are 11 residues in the CDR3. This CDR3 reads CSARAGQPQHF. In nucleotides, the CDR3 is TGCAGTGCAAGAGCGGGGCAGCCCCAGCATTTT.

This clone was detected a few times. The chain recombines TRBV30 with TRBJ1-4; TRBD1 is a possible D gene (6 bases). The V end lost 3 bases, the J end lost 3 bases, and 20 bases lay between the germline ends. The CDR3 length is 17 residues. Germline lookup yields CDR1 GTSNPN and CDR2 SVGIG (reference sequence). CDR3 in DNA: TGTGCCTGGAGCGACACGACAGGACGGACGGCTAATGAAAAACTGTTTTTT. Its protein product is CAWSDTTGRTANEKLFF.

The chain carries TRBV6-5 and TRBJ1-1, with a weak D call TRBD1 (6 bases). V lost 11 bases to trimming and J lost 4 bases, with 17 bases between them. Germline CDR1 MNHEY, CDR2 SVGAGI. The CDR3 totals 13 residues. The CDR3 DNA follows: TGTGCCGGGAAGGGGCAGGGGTCCACTGAAGCTTTCTTT. Its translation is CAGKGQGSTEAFF.

This chain connects TRBV20-1 to TRBJ1-5, with D uncertain. The CDR3 has 11 residues. Trimming pared 6 bases from V and 9 bases from J, leaving 12 bases between. From germline, CDR1 is DFQATT and CDR2 SNEGSKA (reference sequence). The CDR3 DNA sequence: TGCAGTGCCACCACAGCTGGGCCCCAGCATTTT. Protein: CSATTAGPQHF.

V gene TRBV7-2 combines with J gene TRBJ1-5; TRBD1 matches at 10 bases. Germline CDR1 is SGHTA and CDR2 is FQGNSA. The length of the CDR3 is 14 residues. V shed 2 bases and J 11 bases; nucleotides not matched to a gene: 6. The CDR3 coding sequence is TGTGCCAGCAGCTTAAGGGACAGGGGTTCAGCCCAGCATTTT. Its translation: CASSLRDRGSAQHF.

CDR3 loop: CASSSEPTNYGYTF. The CDR3 nucleotides read TGTGCCAGCAGTTCCGAACCCACTAACTATGGCTACACCTTC. V usage is TRBV28 and J usage is TRBJ1-2; D is undetermined. CDR3 length equals 14 residues. Germline CDR1 MDHEN, CDR2 SYDVKM. Trimming took off 4 bases at V and 0 bases at J, with 9 bases between the two ends.

The chain joins TRBV5-4 to TRBJ2-3, with 7 bases fitting TRBD2. V was pared by 5 bases and J by 2 bases, with 8 bases of the junction left unmatched. Germline CDR1 SGHNT, CDR2 YYREEE (reference sequence). This CDR3 comprises 15 residues. DNA for the CDR3: TGTGCCAGCAGGACAAAGCGGGGTGCCACAGATACGCAGTATTTT. Translated, it gives CASRTKRGATDTQYF.

The chain links TRBV30 to TRBJ1-4; no clear D gene. There are 13 residues in the CDR3. Trimming removed 1 base at V and 15 bases at J, with 18 bases between. In germline, CDR1 is GTSNPN, CDR2 SVGIG (reference sequence). The CDR3 protein is CAWSAGRVGGMFF. The CDR3 DNA reads as TGTGCCTGGAGTGCTGGGCGGGTCGGAGGGATGTTTTTT.

V is TRBV30 and J is TRBJ1-4, with D possibly TRBD1 on 5 matching bases. This CDR3 contains 15 residues. The germline V gene encodes CDR1 GTSNPN and CDR2 SVGIG (reference sequence). Trimming pared 1 base from V and 6 bases from J, leaving 15 bases between. CDR3 nucleotides: TGTGCCTGGAGTGGGAAAGGAGGGGTACATGAAAAACTGTTTTTT. Protein sequence: CAWSGKGGVHEKLFF.

The gene calls are TRBV3-1 (or the pseudogene TRBV3-2) and TRBJ1-5; D uncertain. V lost 2 bases and J lost 4, with 12 bases in between. Looked up from germline, CDR1 is LGHDT and CDR2 is YNNKEL (reference sequence). The CDR3 contains 15 residues. CDR3 sequence: CASSQQPTGNQPQHF. CDR3 DNA sequence: TGTGCCAGCAGCCAACAGCCTACGGGGAATCAGCCCCAGCATTTT.

The chain employs TRBV6-2 or TRBV6-3 and TRBJ1-1; 7 bases align to TRBD1. The CDR3 loop spans 15 amino acids. Germline V lookup: CDR1 MNHEY, CDR2 SVGEGT. After removal of 2 bases from V and 2 bases from J, the junction contained 5 bases not matched to a gene. CDR3 DNA: TGTGCCAGCAGTTACCGACAGGGTGGAAACACTGAAGCTTTCTTT. Its protein is CASSYRQGGNTEAFF.

CDR3 protein: CASSFWGARGPQHF. The DNA for the CDR3 is TGTGCCAGCAGCTTCTGGGGGGCGCGAGGGCCCCAGCATTTT. This sequence joins TRBV5-6 and TRBJ1-5, with D tentatively TRBD1 (6 bases). This CDR3 has 14 residues. Trimming shortened V by 2 bases and J by 9 bases, and 15 bases separated the two germline ends. The germline gives CDR1 SGHDT, CDR2 YYEEEE.

V is TRBV5-1 and J is TRBJ1-1; TRBD1 is a possible D gene (5 bases). CDR1 and CDR2 from the germline V gene are SGHRS and YFSETQ. The V end lost 1 base, the J end lost 5 bases, and 12 bases lay between the germline ends. The CDR3 contains 14 residues. The CDR3: CASSLTGRGTEAFF. CDR3 nucleotide sequence: TGCGCCAGCAGCTTGACAGGCCGGGGTACTGAAGCTTTCTTT.

V usage is TRBV2 and J usage is TRBJ2-2, with D unclear. CDR3 size: 14 residues. Looked up from germline, CDR1 is SNHLY and CDR2 is FYNNEI. Trimming stripped 4 bases from V and 4 bases from J, with 10 bases between. CDR3 region: CASSVVVSTGELFF. The CDR3 DNA reads as TGTGCCAGCAGTGTGGTTGTTAGCACCGGGGAGCTGTTTTTT. The full variable domain, in which reference TRBV2 and TRBJ2-2 provide the parts outside the CDR3, is EPEVTQTPSHQVTQMGQEVILRCVPISNHLYFYWYRQILGQKVEFLVSFYNNEISEKSEIFDDQFSVERPDGSNFTLKIRSTKLEDSAMYFCASSVVVSTGELFFGEGSRLTVL.

This clone was counted a single time. The rearrangement uses TRBV15 and TRBJ1-1; D is uncertain. Per the germline V gene, CDR1 is LNHNV and CDR2 is YYDKDF (reference sequence). The CDR3 covers 13 residues. V dropped 3 bases and J dropped 7 bases, with 12 bases sitting between them. This CDR3 is CATSSPRGGEAFF. The CDR3 region has the DNA TGTGCCACCAGCAGCCCTAGAGGAGGTGAAGCTTTCTTT. Variable domain in full (rest from reference TRBV15 and TRBJ1-1): DAMVIQNPRYQVTQFGKPVTLSCSQTLNHNVMYWYQQKSSQAPKLLFHYYDKDFNNEADTPDNFQSRRPNTSFCFLDIRSPGLGDTAMYLCATSSPRGGEAFFGQGTRLTVV.

This chain connects TRBV15 to TRBJ2-3; D tentatively reads TRBD1 or TRBD2 (5 bases each). V was trimmed by 1 base and J by 7 bases, leaving 12 bases between them. The V gene's germline CDR1 is LNHNV and CDR2 YYDKDF (reference sequence). This CDR3 is 14 amino acids long. The CDR3 is CATSRGGPANTQYF. CDR3 coding DNA: TGTGCCACCAGCAGAGGGGGACCCGCCAATACGCAGTATTTT.

V gene TRBV18 combines with J gene TRBJ2-2; 7 nucleotides match TRBD1. CDR1 KGHSH and CDR2 LQKENI come from the germline V gene. The J segment lost 3 bases and the V segment lost 0 bases, leaving 7 bases of the junction unmatched. The CDR3 length is 17 residues. CDR3 loop: CASSPPNRGSYTGELFF. In nucleotides, the CDR3 is TGTGCCAGCTCACCACCGAACAGGGGCTCGTACACCGGGGAGCTGTTTTTT.

This sequence joins TRBV7-9 and TRBJ2-1, with D possibly being TRBD2 (7 bases). The CDR3 length is 15 residues. V lost 2 bases and J 3 bases, leaving 11 bases between the germline ends. Germline CDR1 reads SEHNR; CDR2 reads FQNEAQ (reference sequence). Written as DNA, the CDR3 is TGTGCCAGCAGCTTATCGGGGGGCGGCTACAATGAGCAGTTCTTC. As protein: CASSLSGGGYNEQFF.